This is a list of T cell receptor beta chains from one sample in a study of T-cell memory formation after mild COVID-19. TCRdb reprocessed the 5' RACE reads with MiXCR, giving one entry per CDR3 protein. Of 250,000 to 300,000 distinct CDR3 sequences in the sample, roughly 17% were seen once. What was sequenced was PBMCs or a T cell subset sorted from them (not recorded which). These receptors originate from a man aged 18-30 years who had mild COVID-19 (a few samples of this study predate the infection). Cell type and time point are not known. Both conserved end residues are part of each CDR3. Each record gives: clone size, D gene, J gene, V gene, CDR3 protein, CDR3 DNA. A D gene is named only where the DNA matches it firmly. Size is stated for part of the rows, as once, few or many counts, or as a class when the clone is expanded.

few - TRBJ2-1 TRBV7-2 CASSPVPAWGKQFF TGTGCCAGCAGCCCAGTACCAGCTTGGGGGAAGCAGTTCTTC
few TRBD1 TRBJ2-7 TRBV5-1 CASARSGGYEQYF TGCGCCAGCGCCCGGTCAGGGGGCTACGAGCAGTACTTC
- - TRBJ2-6 TRBV14 CASSQGQTSGANVLTF TGTGCCAGCAGCCAAGGACAGACCTCTGGGGCCAACGTCCTGACTTTC
- - TRBJ1-2 TRBV29-1 CSVEDVPGAFPKYGYTF TGCAGCGTTGAAGATGTGCCGGGTGCGTTTCCTAAGTATGGCTACACCTTC
- - TRBJ1-1 TRBV11-3 CASSSDSSTEAFF TGTGCCAGCAGCTCAGACAGTTCCACTGAAGCTTTCTTT
- TRBD1 TRBJ1-1 TRBV27 CASSVGQGTEAFF TGTGCCAGCAGTGTGGGACAGGGCACTGAAGCTTTCTTT
few TRBD2 TRBJ2-5 TRBV7-8 CASSAGLAVLQETQYF TGTGCCAGCAGCGCCGGACTAGCGGTTCTTCAAGAGACCCAGTACTTC
- TRBD1 TRBJ1-2 TRBV4-3 CASSQSRQGDYGYTF TGCGCCAGCAGCCAGAGTCGACAGGGGGACTATGGCTACACCTTC
- - TRBJ2-7 TRBV20-1 CSLSGSSYEQYF TGCAGTCTCTCAGGCAGCTCCTACGAGCAGTACTTC
few - TRBJ2-1 TRBV3-1 CASSQDQGNEQFF TGTGCCAGCAGCCAAGATCAGGGCAATGAGCAGTTCTTC
once - TRBJ2-6 TRBV3-1 CASSQEGEYSGANVLTF TGTGCCAGCAGCCAAGAAGGAGAATACTCTGGGGCCAACGTCCTGACTTTC
- - TRBJ1-1 TRBV6-2/TRBV6-3 CASGGHPLGTEAFF TGTGCCAGCGGTGGACACCCCCTGGGCACTGAAGCTTTCTTT
few - TRBJ2-5 TRBV19 CVVETQYF TGTGTCGTAGAGACCCAGTACTTC
- TRBD2 TRBJ2-4 TRBV4-2 CASSPTPRASGGVLAKNIQYF TGTGCCAGCAGCCCCACCCCCCGGGCTAGCGGGGGGGTTCTAGCCAAAAACATTCAGTACTTC
- TRBD2 TRBJ2-5 TRBV5-1 CASSDLAGVTQETQYF TGCGCCAGCAGCGATTTAGCGGGGGTCACTCAAGAGACCCAGTACTTC
- - TRBJ2-5 TRBV24-1 CATTSRQEETQYF TGTGCCACCACCTCAAGACAGGAAGAGACCCAGTACTTC
few TRBD1 TRBJ1-1 TRBV4-3 CASSFDRVNTEAFF TGCGCCAGCAGTTTCGACAGGGTGAACACTGAAGCTTTCTTT
few TRBD2 TRBJ2-7 TRBV20-1 CSATSGGETEQYF TGCAGTGCGACTAGCGGGGGGGAGACCGAGCAGTACTTC
few - TRBJ2-1 TRBV29-1 CSVPDSPLGEQFF TGCAGCGTCCCGGACAGCCCCTTAGGTGAGCAGTTCTTC
few - TRBJ1-2 TRBV29-1 CSVRRYGGGYTF TGCAGCGTTCGCAGATATGGTGGCGGCTACACCTTC
- - TRBJ2-2 TRBV7-9 CAGLSGELFF TGTGCCGGTCTTTCCGGGGAGCTGTTTTTT
- - TRBJ1-4 TRBV30 CAWTLGSNEKLFF TGTGCCTGGACCCTCGGGAGCAATGAAAAACTGTTTTTT
few - TRBJ2-5 TRBV24-1 CATSKPDRGETQYF TGTGCCACCAGTAAACCGGACAGAGGCGAGACCCAGTACTTC
- - TRBJ1-1 TRBV10-3 CAITGLMNTEAFF TGTGCCATCACGGGGCTTATGAACACTGAAGCTTTCTTT
few TRBD2 TRBJ2-3 TRBV6-2/TRBV6-3 CASSPGPKRGSTDTQYF TGTGCCAGCAGTCCGGGCCCAAAGCGGGGGAGCACAGATACGCAGTATTTT
- - TRBJ2-3 TRBV5-4 CASSFGGAEDTQYF TGTGCCAGCAGCTTCGGGGGCGCAGAAGATACGCAGTATTTT
few TRBD2 TRBJ2-5 TRBV20-1 CSASRVAGGKETQYF TGCAGTGCTAGTCGGGTAGCGGGGGGCAAAGAGACCCAGTACTTC
few TRBD1 TRBJ2-7 TRBV20-1 CSAIDRVVGEQYF TGCAGTGCTATTGACAGGGTGGTCGGGGAGCAGTACTTC
- TRBD1 TRBJ1-5 TRBV7-2 CASSATGTGFVQPQHF TGTGCCAGCAGCGCGACCGGGACAGGATTTGTTCAGCCCCAGCATTTT
- - TRBJ1-5 TRBV12-5 CASGPSPGVQPQHF TGTGCTAGTGGTCCCAGCCCCGGGGTTCAGCCCCAGCATTTT
few - TRBJ2-1 TRBV6-2/TRBV6-3 CASSYSLGSRYEQFF TGTGCCAGCAGTTATTCACTAGGGAGTCGATATGAGCAGTTCTTC
few - TRBJ2-7 TRBV7-2 CASSPGTHYEQYF TGTGCCAGCAGCCCCGGGACACACTACGAGCAGTACTTC
- - TRBJ2-5 TRBV11-2 CASSFWGPSGAETQYF TGTGCCAGCAGCTTCTGGGGGCCGTCGGGGGCAGAGACCCAGTACTTC
- - TRBJ1-6 TRBV21-1 CASSENWTGYDSPLHF TGTGCCAGCAGCGAAAATTGGACAGGATATGATTCACCCCTCCACTTT
- TRBD1 TRBJ1-5 TRBV20-1 CSAYGTGGQPQHF TGCAGTGCTTACGGGACAGGGGGGCAGCCCCAGCATTTT
- TRBD1 TRBJ2-7 TRBV18 CASSPGQASSYEQYF TGTGCCAGCTCACCTGGACAGGCCAGCTCCTACGAGCAGTACTTC
- - TRBJ2-5 TRBV3-1 CASGRETQYF TGTGCCAGCGGAAGAGAGACCCAGTACTTC
few - TRBJ2-3 TRBV19 CASNSRATDTQYF TGTGCCAGTAACTCGCGGGCGACAGATACGCAGTATTTT
few - TRBJ2-3 TRBV18 CATAPTDTQYF TGTGCCACCGCGCCGACAGATACGCAGTATTTT
few - TRBJ2-5 TRBV5-4 CASSLARVETQYF TGTGCCAGCAGCTTGGCCCGGGTGGAGACCCAGTACTTC
few TRBD2 TRBJ2-4 TRBV5-6 CASSLPGGSGNIQYF TGTGCCAGCAGCCTTCCAGGCGGGAGTGGGAACATTCAGTACTTC
- - TRBJ2-7 TRBV5-1 CASSSTVNYEQYF TGCGCCAGCAGCTCGACGGTGAACTACGAGCAGTACTTC
- TRBD2 TRBJ2-3 TRBV3-1 CASSQDQNSGGLGDTQYF TGTGCCAGCAGCCAAGATCAGAATAGCGGGGGGCTCGGGGATACGCAGTATTTT
many - TRBJ2-7 TRBV19 CASSMYPSAAGGTYEQYF TGTGCCAGTAGTATGTACCCGTCAGCGGCTGGAGGGACCTACGAGCAGTACTTC
few - TRBJ2-1 TRBV2 CASTSDGNNEQFF TGTGCCAGCACCTCGGATGGTAACAATGAGCAGTTCTTC
- - TRBJ2-3 TRBV25-1 CASSDPGTAGSDTQYF TGTGCCAGCAGTGACCCCGGGACAGCGGGGTCGGATACGCAGTATTTT
few - TRBJ1-3 TRBV4-1 CASSQDTADSGNTIYF TGCGCCAGCAGCCAAGATACGGCTGACTCTGGAAACACCATATATTTT
- - TRBJ2-7 TRBV30 CAWSPRLSEQYF TGTGCCTGGAGCCCGCGACTTAGCGAGCAGTACTTC
few TRBD1 TRBJ2-3 TRBV7-9 CASSLPGQGSTDTQYF TGTGCCAGCAGCTTACCCGGACAGGGTAGCACAGATACGCAGTATTTT
few - TRBJ2-1 TRBV12-3/TRBV12-4 CASTPAGSANEQFF TGTGCCAGCACCCCGGCAGGGAGTGCCAATGAGCAGTTCTTC
- - TRBJ2-1 TRBV9 CASSVVMSGRSEQFF TGTGCCAGCAGCGTAGTGATGTCGGGGCGGTCAGAGCAGTTCTTC
- - TRBJ2-7 TRBV20-1 CSVRDRLAYEQYF TGCAGTGTCCGAGACAGGCTCGCTTACGAGCAGTACTTC
- - TRBJ2-3 TRBV10-3 CAISESGTDTQYF TGTGCCATCAGTGAGTCTGGCACAGATACGCAGTATTTT
few - TRBJ1-6 TRBV15 CATSRDLGGSYNSPLHF TGTGCCACCAGCAGAGATTTGGGGGGTTCCTATAATTCACCCCTCCACTTT
many - TRBJ2-5 TRBV12-3/TRBV12-4 CASSLLGQETQYF TGTGCCAGCAGTTTGCTAGGGCAAGAGACCCAGTACTTC
few - TRBJ2-7 TRBV7-6 CASSLGRLGEQYF TGTGCCAGCAGCTTAGGTAGGCTGGGCGAGCAGTACTTC
- - TRBJ1-2 TRBV7-2 CASSFTGPTNYGYTF TGTGCCAGCAGCTTTACAGGTCCTACTAACTATGGCTACACCTTC